Following are 10 T cell receptor beta chains from one sample sequenced in a study of blood T cell repertoires in COVID-19. TCRdb keeps only in-frame clones here, not all; method: immunoSEQ multiplex PCR. The sample includes 60,000 or so clones, roughly 87% of them seen just once. The sequenced sample was peripheral blood. These TCRs come from a human donor with acute or convalescent COVID-19. The donor label of this sample is uncertain.

The chain couples TRBV28 to TRBJ2-1; 10 bases fit TRBD2. CDR1 is MDHEN and CDR2 is SYDVKM in the germline V gene. J lost 8 bases, V lost 5 bases, and 6 bases had no gene match. The CDR3 has 14 amino acids. The CDR3 is CASSKAGGPYEQFF. DNA of the CDR3: TGTGCCAGCAGTAAAGCGGGAGGGCCCTATGAGCAGTTCTTC.

The chain uses TRBV11-3 and TRBJ1-3, with TRBD1 matching over 9 bases. CDR3 length: 15 amino acids. V gave up 5 bases and J gave up 0 bases; unmatched junction bases: 2. Germline assignment: CDR1 SGHNT and CDR2 YENEEA. The CDR3 DNA follows: TGTGCCAGCAGCAGGACAGGGGACTCTGGAAACACCATATATTTT. This codes for CASSRTGDSGNTIYF.

V and J are TRBV3-1 (or the pseudogene TRBV3-2) and TRBJ1-6; no definite D call. Germline CDR1 is LGHDT and CDR2 is YNNKEL (reference sequence). Trimming cost V 4 bases and J 7 bases, with 8 bases left between them. This CDR3 contains 13 residues. The CDR3 is CASSPTRNSPLHF. The CDR3 nucleotides read TGTGCCAGCAGCCCCACTAGAAATTCACCCCTCCACTTT.

This clone was counted only a few times. This rearrangement joins TRBV19 to TRBJ1-4, with D uncertain. The length of the CDR3 is 15 residues. The germline V gene has CDR1 LNHDA and CDR2 SQIVND (reference sequence). V was shortened by 9 bases and J by 0 bases, with 14 bases between the two germline ends. The CDR3 here is CASGVQPATNEKLFF. The CDR3 DNA sequence: TGTGCCAGCGGGGTTCAACCTGCAACTAATGAAAAACTGTTTTTT.

This clone appeared a single time. The chain combines TRBV7-9 with TRBJ2-2, with a weak D call TRBD2 (5 bases). V was shortened by 1 base and J by 10 bases, with 7 bases between the two germline ends. The CDR3 is 12 amino acids. Germline V gives CDR1 SEHNR, CDR2 FQNEAQ (reference sequence). The CDR3: CASSLDREELFF. CDR3 DNA: TGTGCCAGCAGCTTAGATCGGGAGGAGCTGTTTTTT.

The chain links TRBV28 to TRBJ2-7; D remains unclear. Germline lookup yields CDR1 MDHEN and CDR2 SYDVKM. V was clipped by 2 bases and J by 2 bases, with 10 bases between them. This CDR3 has 14 amino acids. CDR3: CASSLTSVAYEQYF. The CDR3 DNA reads TGTGCCAGCAGTTTAACCAGCGTGGCCTACGAGCAGTACTTC.

V usage is TRBV24-1 and J usage is TRBJ2-2; perhaps TRBD1 as D (6 bases). Per the germline V gene, CDR1 is KGHDR and CDR2 is SFDVKD. With 3 bases removed from V and 4 bases from J, the gap between germline ends came to 20 bases. CDR3 size: 18 residues. CDR3 coding DNA: TGTGCCACCAGTGATCTCTCAGGGGATAGGGGGACCACCGGGGAGCTGTTTTTT. Its protein product is CATSDLSGDRGTTGELFF.

The rearrangement joins TRBV29-1 to TRBJ1-1, with TRBD1 matching 11 bases. The germline V gene has CDR1 SQVTM and CDR2 ANQGSEA. The ends lost 3 bases at V and 6 bases at J; junction bases unmatched: 3. The CDR3 runs 13 residues. The CDR3 sequence is CSVDGQGASEAFF. In DNA, the CDR3 is TGCAGCGTTGACGGACAGGGGGCGTCTGAAGCTTTCTTT.

CDR3: CASSTPTGEKYGYTF. CDR3 coding DNA: TGTGCCAGTAGTACCCCTACAGGGGAAAAATATGGCTACACCTTC. The rearrangement uses TRBV19 and TRBJ1-2, with 7 bases aligning to TRBD1. Germline assignment: CDR1 LNHDA and CDR2 SQIVND (reference sequence). J lost 5 bases, V lost 4 bases, and 10 bases had no gene match. The CDR3 totals 15 residues.

CDR3 bases: TGTGCCAGCAGCTATACTAGCGGAATAAACACCGGGGAGCTGTTTTTT. It codes for CASSYTSGINTGELFF. This chain connects TRBV11-3 to TRBJ2-2; 8 bases align to TRBD2. Germline CDR1 is SGHNT and CDR2 is YENEEA. The CDR3 consists of 16 residues. Trimming took 4 bases from V and 2 from J; bases not matched to a gene: 6.